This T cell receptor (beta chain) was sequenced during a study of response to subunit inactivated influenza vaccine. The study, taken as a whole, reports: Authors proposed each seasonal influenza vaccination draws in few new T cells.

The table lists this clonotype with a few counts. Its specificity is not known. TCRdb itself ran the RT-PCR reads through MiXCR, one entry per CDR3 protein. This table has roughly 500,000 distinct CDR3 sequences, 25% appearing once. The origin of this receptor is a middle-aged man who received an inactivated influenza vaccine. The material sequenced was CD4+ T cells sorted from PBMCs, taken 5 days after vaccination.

The CDR3 loop reads CASSLPQGQARDTEAFF. The CDR3 nucleotides read TGTGCCAGCAGTCTTCCGCAGGGGCAGGCCCGAGACACTGAAGCTTTCTTT. The chain links TRBV6-1 to TRBJ1-1; D might be TRBD1 (6 bases). Germline CDR1 is MNHNS and CDR2 is SASEGT. V lost 5 bases, J lost 3 bases, and 22 bases lay in between. The CDR3 has 17 residues.